A selection of T cell receptor beta chains follows, all from one sample in a study of PD-1 blockade in classical Hodgkin lymphoma. Produced via immunoSEQ multiplex PCR; TCRdb's table is partial and in-frame only. The sample records tens of thousands of clones, around 86% being singletons. Sequenced material: peripheral blood mononuclear cells (PBMCs), taken at baseline. These receptors were collected from a human donor with classical Hodgkin lymphoma. CDR3s include the opening cysteine and the closing phenylalanine or tryptophan. The size field is filled for only some rows; it gives once, few, many or a size class.

CDR3aa: CASSFAGQGKELSGYTF
v_gene: TRBV28
j_gene: TRBJ1-2
abundance: once

CDR3aa: CASSTLAATDTQYF
v_gene: TRBV6-6
j_gene: TRBJ2-3
abundance: once

CDR3aa: CASSPPVSYNEQFF
v_gene: TRBV5-1
j_gene: TRBJ2-1
abundance: once

CDR3aa: CASSIYRGNQPQHF
v_gene: TRBV19
j_gene: TRBJ1-5
abundance: -

CDR3aa: CASSFRVSGPNRFYGYTF
v_gene: TRBV27
j_gene: TRBJ1-2
abundance: -

CDR3aa: CASSLGPWTGTSGNTIYF
v_gene: TRBV11-2
j_gene: TRBJ1-3
abundance: -

CDR3aa: CASSLAVTQSTEAFF
v_gene: TRBV7-2
j_gene: TRBJ1-1
abundance: once

CDR3aa: CASSDRAYGYTF
v_gene: TRBV28
j_gene: TRBJ1-2
abundance: -

CDR3aa: CASSFGRDTEAFF
v_gene: TRBV5-4
j_gene: TRBJ1-1
abundance: -

CDR3aa: CASSQDLNTEAFF
v_gene: TRBV7-6
j_gene: TRBJ1-1
abundance: -

CDR3aa: CASTPGLHNEQFF
v_gene: TRBV10-2
j_gene: TRBJ2-1
abundance: -

CDR3aa: CASSYSTFYNEQFF
v_gene: TRBV6-5
j_gene: TRBJ2-1
abundance: few

CDR3aa: CASSNIVTGSREQYF
v_gene: TRBV18
j_gene: TRBJ2-7
abundance: -

CDR3aa: CASRQGFSYEQYF
v_gene: TRBV28
j_gene: TRBJ2-7
abundance: -

CDR3aa: CASSLDRGPNTGELFF
v_gene: TRBV7-2
j_gene: TRBJ2-2
abundance: -

CDR3aa: CASSSARLAGAFDEQFF
v_gene: TRBV7-9
j_gene: TRBJ2-1
abundance: many

CDR3aa: CASSLGGRARQETQYF
v_gene: TRBV4-1
j_gene: TRBJ2-5
abundance: -

CDR3aa: CASSPLQGLAAAGELFF
v_gene: TRBV18
j_gene: TRBJ2-2
abundance: -

CDR3aa: CASSSGQGTYEQYF
v_gene: TRBV7-9
j_gene: TRBJ2-7
abundance: few

CDR3aa: CASSIGGSNIYGYTF
v_gene: TRBV19
j_gene: TRBJ1-2
abundance: -

CDR3aa: CASSLEAENYGYTF
v_gene: TRBV5-1
j_gene: TRBJ1-2
abundance: once

CDR3aa: CASSQAREGTDTQYF
v_gene: TRBV4-3
j_gene: TRBJ2-3
abundance: once

CDR3aa: CSAEVSYEQYF
v_gene: TRBV20-1
j_gene: TRBJ2-7
abundance: -

CDR3aa: CASSYFEGNSTEAFF
v_gene: TRBV6-6
j_gene: TRBJ1-1
abundance: -

CDR3aa: CASSPDAAGTAYGYTF
v_gene: TRBV5-1
j_gene: TRBJ1-2
abundance: -

CDR3aa: CASSLTDRSGQPQHF
v_gene: TRBV11-2
j_gene: TRBJ1-5
abundance: -

CDR3aa: CATGVPNQPQHF
v_gene: TRBV28
j_gene: TRBJ1-5
abundance: -

CDR3aa: CASSQKQGVTEAFF
v_gene: TRBV4-3
j_gene: TRBJ1-1
abundance: -

CDR3aa: CAIRSDRGHEKLFF
v_gene: TRBV10-3
j_gene: TRBJ1-4
abundance: -

CDR3aa: CASSLGVNQPQHF
v_gene: TRBV7-2
j_gene: TRBJ1-5
abundance: -

CDR3aa: CASSLDGRENIQYF
v_gene: TRBV5-1
j_gene: TRBJ2-4
abundance: -

CDR3aa: CASSSQGLPSYEQYF
v_gene: TRBV28
j_gene: TRBJ2-7
abundance: -

CDR3aa: CASSLGTSSYYNEQFF
v_gene: TRBV5-5
j_gene: TRBJ2-1
abundance: -

CDR3aa: CASSLGTGLTEAFF
v_gene: TRBV5-6
j_gene: TRBJ1-1
abundance: -

CDR3aa: CASSLRTEVDEQFF
v_gene: TRBV7-7
j_gene: TRBJ2-1
abundance: -

CDR3aa: CASSPGGGRAQGYNEQFF
v_gene: TRBV5-1
j_gene: TRBJ2-1
abundance: -

CDR3aa: CASMRGGANTGELFF
v_gene: TRBV11-3
j_gene: TRBJ2-2
abundance: -